This TCR beta chain was documented in a study of beta chain features in type 1 diabetes. Overall study findings and caveats: Naive, central memory and Treg TCRB repertoires seemed to resemble each other more closely in patients than they did in healthy donors.

Sequencing targeted expressed TCRB transcripts, as all isolated RNA had been reverse transcribed. Sequencing used immunoSEQ multiplex PCR; TCRdb keeps in-frame clones, though not all of them. Among 240,000 or so clones, roughly two thirds were seen once, and the ten largest hold around 0.057%. The CDR3 loop spans 13 amino acids. V dropped 9 bases and J dropped 7; count of bases not matched to a gene: 7. Germline V gene lookup returns CDR1 LNHDA and CDR2 SQIVND (reference sequence). With respect to this clone: What it binds is unknown.

Sample: naive CD4+ T cells from blood. The V gene is TRBV19, the J gene TRBJ2-2; 8 nucleotides align to TRBD1. The TCR sequence derives from a man aged 30 to 45 in good health. In nucleotides, the CDR3 is TGTGCCAGCCGTACAGGGGGTAGCGGGGAGCTGTTTTTT. Protein sequence: CASRTGGSGELFF.